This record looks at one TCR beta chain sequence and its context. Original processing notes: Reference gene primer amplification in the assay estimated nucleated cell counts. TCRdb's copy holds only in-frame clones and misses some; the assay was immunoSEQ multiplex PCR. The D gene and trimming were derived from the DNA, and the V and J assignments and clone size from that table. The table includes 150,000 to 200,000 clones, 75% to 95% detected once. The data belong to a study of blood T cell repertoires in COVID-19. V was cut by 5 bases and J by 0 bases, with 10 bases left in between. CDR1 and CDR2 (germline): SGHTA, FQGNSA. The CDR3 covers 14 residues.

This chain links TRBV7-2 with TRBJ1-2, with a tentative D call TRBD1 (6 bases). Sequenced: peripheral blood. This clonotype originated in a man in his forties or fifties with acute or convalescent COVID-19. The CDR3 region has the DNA TGTGCCAGCAGCCCAGGGACAACTAACTATGGCTACACCTTC. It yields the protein CASSPGTTNYGYTF. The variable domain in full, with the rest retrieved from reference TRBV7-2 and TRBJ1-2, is GAGVSQSPSNKVTEKGKDVELRCDPISGHTALYWYRQSLGQGLEFLIYFQGNSAPDKSGLPSDRFSAERTGGSVSTLTIQRTQQEDSAVYLCASSPGTTNYGYTFGSGTRLTVV.